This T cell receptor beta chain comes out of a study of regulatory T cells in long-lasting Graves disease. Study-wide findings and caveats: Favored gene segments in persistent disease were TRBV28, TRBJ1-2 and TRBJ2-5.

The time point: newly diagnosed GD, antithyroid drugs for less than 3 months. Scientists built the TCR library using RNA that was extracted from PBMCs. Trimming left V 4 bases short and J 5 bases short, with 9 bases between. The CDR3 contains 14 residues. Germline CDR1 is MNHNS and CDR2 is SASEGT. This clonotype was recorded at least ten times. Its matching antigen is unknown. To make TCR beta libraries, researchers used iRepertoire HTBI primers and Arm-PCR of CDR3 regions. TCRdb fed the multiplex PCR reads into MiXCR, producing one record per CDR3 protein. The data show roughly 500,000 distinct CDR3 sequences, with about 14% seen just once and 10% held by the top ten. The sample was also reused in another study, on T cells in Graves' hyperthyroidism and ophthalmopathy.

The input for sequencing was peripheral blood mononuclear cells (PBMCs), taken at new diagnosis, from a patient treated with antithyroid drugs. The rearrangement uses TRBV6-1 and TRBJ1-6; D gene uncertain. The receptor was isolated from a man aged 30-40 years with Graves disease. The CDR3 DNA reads TGTGCCAGCAGTGCGACACCGGATAATTCACCCCTCCACTTT. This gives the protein CASSATPDNSPLHF.